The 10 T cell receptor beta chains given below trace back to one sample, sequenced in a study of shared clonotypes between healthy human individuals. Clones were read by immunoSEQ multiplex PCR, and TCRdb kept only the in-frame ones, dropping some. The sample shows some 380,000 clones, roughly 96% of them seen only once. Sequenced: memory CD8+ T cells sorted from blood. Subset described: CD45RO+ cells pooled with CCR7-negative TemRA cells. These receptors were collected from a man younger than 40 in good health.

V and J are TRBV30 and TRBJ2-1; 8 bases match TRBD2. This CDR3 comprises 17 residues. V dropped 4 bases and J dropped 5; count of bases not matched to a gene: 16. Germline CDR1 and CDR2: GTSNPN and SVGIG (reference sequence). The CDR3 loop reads CAWTVSMWREANNEQFF. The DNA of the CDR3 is TGTGCCTGGACCGTGAGTATGTGGCGGGAGGCAAACAATGAGCAGTTCTTC.

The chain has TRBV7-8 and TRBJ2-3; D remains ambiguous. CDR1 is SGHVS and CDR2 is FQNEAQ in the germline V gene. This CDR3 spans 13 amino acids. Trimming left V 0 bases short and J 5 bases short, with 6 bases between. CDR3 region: CASSLARRDTQYF. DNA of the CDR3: TGTGCCAGCAGCTTAGCGCGCCGAGATACGCAGTATTTT.

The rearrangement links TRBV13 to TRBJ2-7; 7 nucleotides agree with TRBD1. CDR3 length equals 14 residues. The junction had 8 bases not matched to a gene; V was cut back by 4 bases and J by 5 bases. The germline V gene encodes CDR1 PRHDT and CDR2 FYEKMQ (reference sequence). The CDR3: CASSSKGALNEQYF. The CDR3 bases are TGTGCCAGCAGCTCTAAGGGGGCGCTGAACGAGCAGTACTTC.

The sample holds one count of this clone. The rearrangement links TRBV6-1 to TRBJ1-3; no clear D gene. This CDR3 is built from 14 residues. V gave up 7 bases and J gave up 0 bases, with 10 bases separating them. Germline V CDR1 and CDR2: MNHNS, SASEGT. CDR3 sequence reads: CASILGSSGNTIYF. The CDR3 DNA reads TGTGCCAGCATCCTTGGATCCTCTGGAAACACCATATATTTT.

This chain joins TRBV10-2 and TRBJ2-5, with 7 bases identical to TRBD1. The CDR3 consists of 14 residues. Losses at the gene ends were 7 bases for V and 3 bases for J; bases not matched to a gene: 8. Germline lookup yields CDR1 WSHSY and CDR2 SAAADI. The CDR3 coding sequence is TGCGCCAGCACCTTCGACAGGGTCAAAGAGACCCAGTACTTC. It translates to CASTFDRVKETQYF.

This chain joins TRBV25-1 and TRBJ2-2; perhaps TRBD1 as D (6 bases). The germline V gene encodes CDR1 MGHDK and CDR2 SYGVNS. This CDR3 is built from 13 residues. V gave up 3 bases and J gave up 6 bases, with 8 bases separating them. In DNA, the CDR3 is TGTGCCAGCAGTGAGGGGGCTTCCGGGGAGCTGTTTTTT. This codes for CASSEGASGELFF. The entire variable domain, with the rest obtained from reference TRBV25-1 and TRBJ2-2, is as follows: EADIYQTPRYLVIGTGKKITLECSQTMGHDKMYWYQQDPGMELHLIHYSYGVNSTEKGDLSSESTVSRIRTEHFPLTLESARPSHTSQYLCASSEGASGELFFGEGSRLTVL.

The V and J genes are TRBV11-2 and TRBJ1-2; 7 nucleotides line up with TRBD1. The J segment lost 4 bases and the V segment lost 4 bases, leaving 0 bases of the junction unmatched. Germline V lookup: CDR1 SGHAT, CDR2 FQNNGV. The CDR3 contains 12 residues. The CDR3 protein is CASSSGGYGYTF. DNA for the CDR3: TGTGCCAGCAGCTCAGGGGGCTATGGCTACACCTTC.

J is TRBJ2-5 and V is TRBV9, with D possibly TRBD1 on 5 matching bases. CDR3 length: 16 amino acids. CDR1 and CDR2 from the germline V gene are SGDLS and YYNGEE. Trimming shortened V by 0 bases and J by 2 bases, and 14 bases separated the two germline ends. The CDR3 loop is CASSVGPGFPQETQYF. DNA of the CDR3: TGTGCCAGCAGCGTAGGCCCAGGGTTCCCTCAAGAGACCCAGTACTTC.

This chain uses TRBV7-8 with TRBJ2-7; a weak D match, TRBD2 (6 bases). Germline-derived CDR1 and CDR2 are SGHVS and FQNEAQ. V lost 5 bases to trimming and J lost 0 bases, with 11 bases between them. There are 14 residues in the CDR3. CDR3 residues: CASSRSGSSYEQYF. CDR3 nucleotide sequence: TGTGCCAGCAGCCGTAGCGGCAGCTCCTACGAGCAGTACTTC. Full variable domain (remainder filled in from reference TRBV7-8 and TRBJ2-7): GAGVSQSPRYKVAKRGQDVALRCDPISGHVSLFWYQQALGQGPEFLTYFQNEAQLDKSGLPSDRFFAERPEGSVSTLKIQRTQQEDSAVYLCASSRSGSSYEQYFGPGTRLTVT.

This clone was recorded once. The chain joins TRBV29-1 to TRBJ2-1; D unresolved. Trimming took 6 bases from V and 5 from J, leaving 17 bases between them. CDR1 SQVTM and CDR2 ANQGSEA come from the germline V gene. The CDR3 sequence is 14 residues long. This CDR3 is CSVYGAPLNNEQFF. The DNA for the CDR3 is TGCAGCGTCTACGGTGCCCCCTTGAACAATGAGCAGTTCTTC.